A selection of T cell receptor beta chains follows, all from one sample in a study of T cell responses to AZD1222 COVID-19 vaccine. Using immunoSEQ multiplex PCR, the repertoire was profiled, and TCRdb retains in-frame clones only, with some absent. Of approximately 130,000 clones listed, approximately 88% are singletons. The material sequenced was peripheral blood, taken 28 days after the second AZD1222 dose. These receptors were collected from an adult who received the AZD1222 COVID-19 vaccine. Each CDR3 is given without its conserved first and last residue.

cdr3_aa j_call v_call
ASSSPGTGNHFPYEQY TRBJ2-7 TRBV28
ATSVGEAAGEQY TRBJ2-7 TRBV15
AISGNRGANQPQH TRBJ1-5 TRBV10-3
ASSLRGINTEAF TRBJ1-1 TRBV11-3
ASSIGGRVGDTQY TRBJ2-3 TRBV19
ASSLQAGGGTNEKLF TRBJ1-4 TRBV18
ASSTGQGQTQY TRBJ2-5 TRBV5-4
ASSTGAMAIAAYNEQF TRBJ2-1 TRBV5-1
ASSNPNRGRSNQPQH TRBJ1-5 TRBV21-1
ASSLVGVATNEKLF TRBJ1-4 TRBV13
ASSPPGGRVSGELF TRBJ2-2 TRBV7-9
ASSIRGLPGQGLNTEAF TRBJ1-1 TRBV19
ASSLTPGNNEQF TRBJ2-1 TRBV5-1
ASSLQRESYEQY TRBJ2-7 TRBV16
ASNMGRPGANVLT TRBJ2-6 TRBV30
ASMGTDSYEQY TRBJ2-7 TRBV2
ASRSSSDTGELF TRBJ2-2 TRBV7-2
SVGGIITTGELF TRBJ2-2 TRBV29-1
SVADTTIYGYT TRBJ1-2 TRBV29-1
ASSFEGTLSYEQY TRBJ2-7 TRBV28
ALGSATNEKLF TRBJ1-4 TRBV6-5
ASSSLDSSGNTIY TRBJ1-3 TRBV4-1
ASSTSGRREEQY TRBJ2-7 TRBV11-1
ASSLSFIRHSNTEAF TRBJ1-1 TRBV27
ASSYSPLSYEQY TRBJ2-7 TRBV6-2/TRBV6-3
ASSHRQGEAGANVLT TRBJ2-6 TRBV11-2
ASSPLGLAETQY TRBJ2-5 TRBV18
ASSQVGEVTQY TRBJ2-3 TRBV14
ASRRGRQQETQY TRBJ2-5 TRBV6-5
ASSFLQFSGANVLT TRBJ2-6 TRBV28
ASSRTGFSGLENTEAF TRBJ1-1 TRBV2
ASSGAGRSNEKLF TRBJ1-4 TRBV11-3
ASSSEGTNAF TRBJ1-1 TRBV2
ASSYSIGGAGTEAF TRBJ1-1 TRBV6-5
AWSAAGAEAF TRBJ1-1 TRBV30
ASSFSGYEQY TRBJ2-7 TRBV5-8
ASSLVARNSPLH TRBJ1-6 TRBV5-5
ASSLGTSGNTIY TRBJ1-3 TRBV5-1
ASSRQDTQY TRBJ2-3 TRBV7-9
ASSSSDRADEQY TRBJ2-7 TRBV6-2/TRBV6-3
ASSEEGTGVTPVEKLF TRBJ1-4 TRBV6-1
ASSPTAFVEKLF TRBJ1-4 TRBV18
ASSQVSLAGGPPIYNEQF TRBJ2-1 TRBV4-2
ASSSSGTGLTEQF TRBJ2-1 TRBV5-5
ASSELGANTGELF TRBJ2-2 TRBV6-1
ASSSGSYYGYT TRBJ1-2 TRBV18
ASSPVSGRSNEQF TRBJ2-1 TRBV5-8
ASRGRISGNTIY TRBJ1-3 TRBV28
ASRSGQGNGYT TRBJ1-2 TRBV2
ASSTQDRPGNTIY TRBJ1-3 TRBV9
ASSPGQGGDYEQY TRBJ2-7 TRBV4-1
ASSVDVIGELF TRBJ2-2 TRBV9
ASSIETGNYGYT TRBJ1-2 TRBV19
ASSQQDRVGPGELF TRBJ2-2 TRBV27
ASSGSVVETQY TRBJ2-5 TRBV5-1